The subject of this entry is one TCR beta chain. This sample is drawn from a study of blood T cell repertoires in COVID-19. Study-wide background: PBMCs, B-cell-depleted T cells, or T cells were the source of the cDNA or gDNA that made up the material.

Method: immunoSEQ multiplex PCR; TCRdb's copy keeps in-frame clones and lacks some. The sample records about 190,000 clones, roughly 78% being singletons. Sequencing was performed on peripheral blood. The sequence was collected from a woman of 80 years or more with active or convalescent COVID-19.

The CDR3 sequence: CAINDRDTSNTGELFF. As DNA, the CDR3 is TGTGCCATAAATGACCGAGACACATCCAACACCGGGGAGCTGTTTTTT. This chain links TRBV10-3 with TRBJ2-2; D remains ambiguous. This CDR3 contains 16 residues. V lost 9 bases, J lost 2 bases, and 19 bases lay in between. Germline CDR1 is ENHRY and CDR2 is SYGVKD.